The next 7 T cell receptor beta chains were all read from a single sample in a study of cytomegalovirus exposure and HLA in healthy donors. PCR amplification relied on 60 Vbeta primers (plus 13 Jbeta primers). Sequencing used immunoSEQ multiplex PCR; TCRdb keeps in-frame clones, though not all of them. There are approximately 130,000 clones in the sample; about 76% occur only once, and about 0.74% lies in the top ten. What was sequenced was PBMCs. These receptors originate from a man aged 18 to 30 in good health and CMV-seronegative.

This sequence joins TRBV19 and TRBJ2-5, with 9 nucleotides matching TRBD1. CDR1 and CDR2 from the germline V gene are LNHDA and SQIVND (reference sequence). Trimming took 10 bases from V and 4 from J; bases not matched to a gene: 25. The CDR3 is 19 amino acids. CDR3 protein: CANPPKSGQGFPDRETQYF. CDR3 bases: TGTGCCAACCCGCCGAAGTCGGGACAGGGCTTTCCGGACCGAGAGACCCAGTACTTC.

This chain connects TRBV15 to TRBJ2-5; 11 bases match TRBD1. The CDR3 consists of 15 residues. Losses at the gene ends were 5 bases for V and 5 bases for J; bases not matched to a gene: 7. Looked up from germline, CDR1 is LNHNV and CDR2 is YYDKDF (reference sequence). CDR3 in amino acids: CATSSGQGASETQYF. The CDR3 DNA is TGTGCCACCAGCTCCGGACAGGGGGCTTCGGAGACCCAGTACTTC.

This chain links TRBV7-6 with TRBJ1-5; the D gene is possibly TRBD1 (6 bases). Trimming cost V 5 bases and J 5 bases, with 16 bases left between them. The length of the CDR3 is 15 residues. Germline CDR1 and CDR2: SGHVS and FNYEAQ. The CDR3 sequence: CASSQEQGSYQPQHF. The CDR3 bases are TGTGCCAGCAGCCAAGAACAGGGTTCTTATCAGCCCCAGCATTTT.

The V and J genes are TRBV11-2 and TRBJ1-6; D uncertain. In germline, CDR1 is SGHAT, CDR2 FQNNGV. The CDR3 totals 17 residues. The V end lost 5 bases, the J end lost 9 bases, and 23 bases lay between the germline ends. CDR3 in DNA: TGTGCCAGCAGCCCTCGGGGTGTGTACGAGGGCCGTTCACCCCTCCACTTT. It translates to CASSPRGVYEGRSPLHF.

This chain uses TRBV28 with TRBJ2-7, with 11 bases lining up with TRBD1. Germline CDR1 is MDHEN and CDR2 is SYDVKM. The J segment lost 3 bases and the V segment lost 6 bases, leaving 10 bases of the junction unmatched. The CDR3 has 16 amino acids. Here the CDR3 reads CASRRGPGTGGYEQYF. The CDR3 DNA is TGTGCCAGCAGGCGGGGTCCCGGGACAGGGGGCTACGAGCAGTACTTC.

This clone was picked up one time. CDR3 in amino acids: CASSVERGGYTF. For the CDR3, the DNA is TGTGCCAGCAGCGTAGAGCGAGGCGGCTACACCTTC. The chain uses TRBV9 and TRBJ1-2; D ambiguous. V lost 0 bases and J 8 bases, leaving 8 bases between the germline ends. The CDR3 runs to 12 residues. Germline CDR1 reads SGDLS; CDR2 reads YYNGEE.

The chain employs TRBV29-1 and TRBJ1-1; D possibly corresponds to TRBD1 (6 bases). The length of the CDR3 is 14 residues. Germline values: CDR1 SQVTM, CDR2 ANQGSEA. Trimming shortened V by 5 bases and J by 4 bases, and 17 bases separated the two germline ends. This CDR3 reads CSVLDPGQITEAFF. CDR3 bases: TGCAGCGTTTTGGACCCGGGACAAATCACTGAAGCTTTCTTT.